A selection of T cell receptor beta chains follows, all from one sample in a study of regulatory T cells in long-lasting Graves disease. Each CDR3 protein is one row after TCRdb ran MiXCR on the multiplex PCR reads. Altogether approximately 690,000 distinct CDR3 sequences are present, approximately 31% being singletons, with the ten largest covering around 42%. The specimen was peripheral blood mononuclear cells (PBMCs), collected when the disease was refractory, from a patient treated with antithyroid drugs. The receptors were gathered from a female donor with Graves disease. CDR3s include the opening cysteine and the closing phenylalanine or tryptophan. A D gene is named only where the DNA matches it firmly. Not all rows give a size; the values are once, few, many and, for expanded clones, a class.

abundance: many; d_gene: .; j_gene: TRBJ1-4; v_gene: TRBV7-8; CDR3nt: TGTGCCAGCAGCTATCGGAGGTTAGGTGAAAAACTGTTTTTT; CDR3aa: CASSYRRLGEKLFF
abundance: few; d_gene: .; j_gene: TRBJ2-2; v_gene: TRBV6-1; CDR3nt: TGTGCCAGCAGAGTAGGAGTGAACACCGGGGAGCTGTTTTTT; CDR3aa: CASRVGVNTGELFF
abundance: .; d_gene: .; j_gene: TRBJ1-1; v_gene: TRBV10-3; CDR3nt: TGTGCCATCAGTGACGGCCGACAGGACGGTGAAGCTTTCTTT; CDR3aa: CAISDGRQDGEAFF
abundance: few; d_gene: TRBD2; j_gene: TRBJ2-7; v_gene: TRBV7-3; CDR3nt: TGTGCCAGCAGCTCCCTGGGGATAGCGGGAGTCCTACCCTACGAGCAGTACTTC; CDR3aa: CASSSLGIAGVLPYEQYF
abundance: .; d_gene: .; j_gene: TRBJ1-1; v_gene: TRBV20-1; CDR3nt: TGCAGTGCTAGATGGGTAGGCACTGAAGCTTTCTTT; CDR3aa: CSARWVGTEAFF
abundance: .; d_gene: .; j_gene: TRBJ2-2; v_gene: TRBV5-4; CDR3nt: TGTGCCAGCAGCCGTGAGTCCGGACCCGGGGAGCTGTTTTTT; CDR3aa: CASSRESGPGELFF
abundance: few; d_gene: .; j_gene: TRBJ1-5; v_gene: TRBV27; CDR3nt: TGTGCCAGCAGTGAGGGGACGATCTTTGATAGCAATCAGCCCCAGCATTTT; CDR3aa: CASSEGTIFDSNQPQHF
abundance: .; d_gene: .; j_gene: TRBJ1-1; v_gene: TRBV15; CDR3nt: TGTGCCACCAGCAGGACCCTAACTGAAGCTTTCTTT; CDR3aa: CATSRTLTEAFF
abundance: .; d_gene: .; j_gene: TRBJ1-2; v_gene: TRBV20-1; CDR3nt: TGCAGTCTCTGGGGGACGGCTCCGGGGGGCTACACCTTC; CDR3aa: CSLWGTAPGGYTF
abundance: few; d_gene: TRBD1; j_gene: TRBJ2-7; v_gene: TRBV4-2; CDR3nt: TGTGCCAGCAGCCAGCTTATTGGACAGGGTCGGCACGAGCAGTACTTC; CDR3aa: CASSQLIGQGRHEQYF
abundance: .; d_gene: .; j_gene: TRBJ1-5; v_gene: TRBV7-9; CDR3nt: TGTGCCAGCAGCTTAGCGACGGGAAATAGCAATCAGCCCCAGCATTTT; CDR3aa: CASSLATGNSNQPQHF
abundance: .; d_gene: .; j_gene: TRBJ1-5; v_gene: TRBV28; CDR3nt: TGTGCCAGCAGAGACAACAATCAGCCCCAGCATTTT; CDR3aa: CASRDNNQPQHF
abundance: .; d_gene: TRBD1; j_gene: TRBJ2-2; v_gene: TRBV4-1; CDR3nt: TGCGCCAGCAGGTCAAGACAGGGGGACACCGGGGAGCTGTTTTTT; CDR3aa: CASRSRQGDTGELFF
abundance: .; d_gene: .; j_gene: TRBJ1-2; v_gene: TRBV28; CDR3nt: TGTGCCAGCAGGGGGGCCGCGGTCAATGGCTACACCTTC; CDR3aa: CASRGAAVNGYTF
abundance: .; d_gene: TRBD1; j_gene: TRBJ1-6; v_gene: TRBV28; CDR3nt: TGTGCCAGCAGTTTAAAGACAGGGAGCTCCTATAATTCACCCCTCCACTTT; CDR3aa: CASSLKTGSSYNSPLHF
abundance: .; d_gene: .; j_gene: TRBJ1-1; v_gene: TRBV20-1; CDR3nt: TGCAGTGCTAGAGTCCCTCGTACCAAGGGGAGGAACACTGAAGCTTTCTTT; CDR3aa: CSARVPRTKGRNTEAFF
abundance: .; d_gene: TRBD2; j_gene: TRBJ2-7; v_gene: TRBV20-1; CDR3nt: TGCAGTGCTAGAGACGCCCCGGGACTAGCGGGCGAGCAGTACTTC; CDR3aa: CSARDAPGLAGEQYF
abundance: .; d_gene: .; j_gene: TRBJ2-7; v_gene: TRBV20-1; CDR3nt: TGCAGTGCTAGAGATCTGCAGGGAATCTACGAGCAGTACTTC; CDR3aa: CSARDLQGIYEQYF
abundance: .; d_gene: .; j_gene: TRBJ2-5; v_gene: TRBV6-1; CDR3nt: TGTGCCAGCGGACCTCAGTGGGAGACCCAGTACTTC; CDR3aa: CASGPQWETQYF
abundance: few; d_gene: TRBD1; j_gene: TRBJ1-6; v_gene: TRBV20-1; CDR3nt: TGCAGTGCTGAAGACCGGGACAGGGTCTCACCCCTCCACTTT; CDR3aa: CSAEDRDRVSPLHF
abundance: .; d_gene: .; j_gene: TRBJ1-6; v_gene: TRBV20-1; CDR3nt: TGCAGTCTAAGACGGCAGGGAGGATCACCCCTCCACTTT; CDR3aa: CSLRRQGGSPLHF
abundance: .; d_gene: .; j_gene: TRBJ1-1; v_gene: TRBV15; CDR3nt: TGTGCCACCAGCAGAGTCCGGGGAGGGACTGAAGCTTTCTTT; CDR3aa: CATSRVRGGTEAFF
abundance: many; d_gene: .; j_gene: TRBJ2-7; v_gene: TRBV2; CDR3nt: TGTGCCAGCAGGGAACTTTCTGGCGAGCAGTACTTC; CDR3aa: CASRELSGEQYF
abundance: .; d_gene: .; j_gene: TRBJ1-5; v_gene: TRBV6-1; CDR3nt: TGTGCCTCGGGCAGAAGGGCCAATCAGCCCCAGCATTTT; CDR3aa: CASGRRANQPQHF
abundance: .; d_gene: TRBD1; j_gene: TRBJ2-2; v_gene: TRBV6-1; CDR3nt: TGTGCCAGCAGTATAAGGGCGGGACAGGGGTTTGCCGGGGAGCTGTTTTTT; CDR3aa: CASSIRAGQGFAGELFF
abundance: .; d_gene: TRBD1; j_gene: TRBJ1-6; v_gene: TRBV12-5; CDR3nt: TGTGCTAGTGGTTTGGAGAGGGGGCTTTGGAATTCACCCCTCCACTTT; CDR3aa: CASGLERGLWNSPLHF
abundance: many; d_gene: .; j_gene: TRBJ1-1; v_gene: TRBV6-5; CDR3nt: TGTGCCAGCAGTTTGTCAGGGGCGAACACTGAAGCTTTCTTT; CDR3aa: CASSLSGANTEAFF
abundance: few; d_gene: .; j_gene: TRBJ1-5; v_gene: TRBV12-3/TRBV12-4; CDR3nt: TGTGCCAGCAGCTCAGGGATTTCCAATCAGCCCCAGCATTTT; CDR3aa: CASSSGISNQPQHF
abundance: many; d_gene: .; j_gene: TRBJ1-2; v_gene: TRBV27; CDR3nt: TGTGCCAGCAGTTTCAATCAGGGGACTTCTGGCTACACCTTC; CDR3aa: CASSFNQGTSGYTF
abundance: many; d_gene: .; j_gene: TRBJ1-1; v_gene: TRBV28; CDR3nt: TGTGCCAGCAGTTTGAGGGGGGCAGGGACTGAAGCTTTCTTT; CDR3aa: CASSLRGAGTEAFF
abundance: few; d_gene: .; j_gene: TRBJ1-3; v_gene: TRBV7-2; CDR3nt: TGTGCCAGCAGCTTAGAGAGGGGGAGCTCTGGAAACACCATATATTTT; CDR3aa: CASSLERGSSGNTIYF
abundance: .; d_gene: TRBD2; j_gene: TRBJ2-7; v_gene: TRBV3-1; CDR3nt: TGTGCCAGCAGCCAAGTGCTAGCGGGAGGCGAGCAGTACTTC; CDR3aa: CASSQVLAGGEQYF
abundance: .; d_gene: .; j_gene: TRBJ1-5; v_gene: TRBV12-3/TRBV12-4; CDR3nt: TGTGCCAGCTCTCATGCCCGGGTGGTGCCGGGGGACCAGCATTTT; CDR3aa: CASSHARVVPGDQHF
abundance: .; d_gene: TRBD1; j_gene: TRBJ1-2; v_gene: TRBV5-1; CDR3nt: TGCGCCAGCAGCTTGAGGACAGGGGGCGCGTATGGCTACACCTTC; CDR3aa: CASSLRTGGAYGYTF
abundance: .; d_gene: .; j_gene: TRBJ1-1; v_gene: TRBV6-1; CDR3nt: TGTGCCAGCACCCGAGCAGGGGTTAACACTGAAGCTTTCTTT; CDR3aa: CASTRAGVNTEAFF
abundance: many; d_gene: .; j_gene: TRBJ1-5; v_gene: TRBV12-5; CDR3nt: TGTGCTAGTGATCTGGGGTTCGGCAATCAGCCCCAGCATTTT; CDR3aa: CASDLGFGNQPQHF
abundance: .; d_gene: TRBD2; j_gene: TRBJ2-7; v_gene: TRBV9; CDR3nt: TGTGCCAGCAGCGTAGGGACTAGCAGGGGCCTCTACGAGCAGTACTTC; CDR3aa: CASSVGTSRGLYEQYF
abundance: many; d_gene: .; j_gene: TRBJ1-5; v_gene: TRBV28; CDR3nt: TGTGCCAGCAGTTTGACCAGGGTTCAGCCCCAGCATTTT; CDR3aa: CASSLTRVQPQHF
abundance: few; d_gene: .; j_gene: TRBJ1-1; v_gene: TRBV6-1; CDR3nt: TGTGCCAGCCAAAGTGGATATTGGACTGAAGCTTTCTTT; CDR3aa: CASQSGYWTEAFF
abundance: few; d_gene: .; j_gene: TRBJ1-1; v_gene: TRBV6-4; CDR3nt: TGTGCCAGCAGAAGAACATCGGGGGGGACTGAAGCTTTCTTT; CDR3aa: CASRRTSGGTEAFF
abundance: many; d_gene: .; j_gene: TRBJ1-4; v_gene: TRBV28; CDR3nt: TGTGCGTCCACTAGCAGAGGGACGGTGGGACTGTTTTTT; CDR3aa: CASTSRGTVGLFF
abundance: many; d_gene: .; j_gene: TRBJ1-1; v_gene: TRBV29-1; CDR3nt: TGCAGCGTTGGGGCAGGGCTGAACACTGAAGCTTTCTTT; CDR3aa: CSVGAGLNTEAFF
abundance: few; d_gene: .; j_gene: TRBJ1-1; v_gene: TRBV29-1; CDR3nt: TGCAGCGTTGAAGTTGCCCGGTTGAACACTGAAGCTTTCTTT; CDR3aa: CSVEVARLNTEAFF
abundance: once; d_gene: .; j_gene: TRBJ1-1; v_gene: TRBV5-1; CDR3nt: TGCGCCAGCAGCTTGGGACACCATAAAAAGGGAACTGAAGCTTTCTTT; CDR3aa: CASSLGHHKKGTEAFF
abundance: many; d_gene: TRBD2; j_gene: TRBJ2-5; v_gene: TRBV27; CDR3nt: TGTGCCAGCAGAGGACTAGCGGGAGATAGGAGAGAGACCCAGTACTTC; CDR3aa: CASRGLAGDRRETQYF
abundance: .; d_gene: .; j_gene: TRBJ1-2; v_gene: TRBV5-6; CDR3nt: TGTGCCAGCAGCCCCGACAGTGGAGGCTACACCTTC; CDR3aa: CASSPDSGGYTF
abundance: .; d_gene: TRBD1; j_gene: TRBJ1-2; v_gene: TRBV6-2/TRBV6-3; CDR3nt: TGTGCCAGCAGCCCACAGACAGGGCAGGGGGGCTATGGCTACACCTTC; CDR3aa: CASSPQTGQGGYGYTF
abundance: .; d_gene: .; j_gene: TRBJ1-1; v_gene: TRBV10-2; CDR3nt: TGCGCCAGCAAACGGTGGGACCTGGACGACACTGAAGCTTTCTTT; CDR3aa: CASKRWDLDDTEAFF
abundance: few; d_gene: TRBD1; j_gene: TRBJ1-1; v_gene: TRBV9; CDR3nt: TGTGCCAGCAGCGTCTCCCCGTATACAGGGGGGAACACTGAAGCTTTCTTT; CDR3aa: CASSVSPYTGGNTEAFF